This TCR beta chain emerged from a study of blood T cell repertoires in COVID-19 (dated by TCRdb to about 2020). With regard to the full study: Samples from collaborators originated in the United States, Italy and Spain and spanned both the acute and convalescent phases of COVID-19. The prospective study material was composed of cDNA or gDNA derived from T cells, B-cell-depleted T cells, or PBMCs. Deeply sampled blood TCRbeta repertoires from subjects exposed to, actively infected with, or recovered from COVID-19 were included in the dataset. The repertoires were released in a freely available public database meant as a resource for research on the immune response to SARS-CoV-2. The samples were drawn from two sources: the first 160 participants of the ongoing ImmuneRACE study, and fewer than 1,500 subjects contributed by 6 global collaborators. The sample metadata nearly always contained a de-identified subject ID, COVID-19 status, age in years and sex. HLA class I and class II types, where available, came from metadata supplied by the sample provider rather than from assay-based typing. Here is what the overall study found, with its caveats: The quantity of clinical and demographic metadata differed by source and by participant and was supplied without curation.

Collaborating institutions collected whole blood in K2EDTA tubes following their own protocols. For TCRbeta analysis, collaborators shipped samples in one of three forms: frozen whole blood, isolated PBMCs, or DNA extracted from either of those sample types. This clone has a single count. The antigen it binds to is not known. One base away there is no much larger clone; base qualities are not given. TCRbeta CDR3 regions were amplified from genomic DNA by means of the immunoSEQ Assay, a bias-controlled multiplex PCR. On the authors' methods: The number of nucleated cells in each sample was estimated from the amplification of reference gene primers within the assay. Sequence reads were collapsed and filtered to measure the absolute abundance of every unique TCRbeta CDR3 rearrangement. For each sample, productive Simpson clonality was calculated as the square root of Simpson's diversity index over productive rearrangements. TCRdb retrieved this table from immuneACCESS and kept in-frame rearrangements only. Not all clones are present; in checked studies, unresolved V genes account for under half, and no reason is known for the remainder. V and J calls and clone size follow that table, whereas D and trimming were derived from the DNA. The sample records 150,000 or so clones, around 82% of which are singletons. Clones ranked in the top ten supply around 14% of the sample.

Taken from cysteine to phenylalanine, the CDR3 has 12 residues. Just CDR3 DNA is preserved here, 36 bases in frame from base 1. V is shortened by 8 bases, J by 8 bases, and the region joining them spans 15 bases. The germline V gene (reference sequence) supplies CDR1 WNHNN and CDR2 SYGVQD. Sequenced: peripheral blood. The chain is encoded by TRBV10-1 joined to TRBJ1-1, with the D segment identity uncertain. The receptor comes from a man between 18 and 35 years old with active or convalescent COVID-19. The CDR3 reads CASWEPGKEAFF. The nucleotide sequence is TGCGCCAGCTGGGAGCCGGGGAAGGAAGCTTTCTTT.